Each of the 10 T cell receptor beta chains below was sequenced from the same sample in a study of T cell responses to AZD1222 COVID-19 vaccine. The data were produced by immunoSEQ multiplex PCR, yet TCRdb's version contains in-frame clones alone and is incomplete. Of around 95,000 clones listed, about nine tenths are singletons. Sequencing was performed on peripheral blood, taken on day 0 of AZD1222 vaccination. These receptors came from an adult in good health.

This rearrangement joins TRBV5-1 to TRBJ2-2, with 10 bases identical to TRBD2. This CDR3 comprises 16 residues. Germline CDR1 and CDR2: SGHRS and YFSETQ. With 4 bases clipped from V and 2 bases from J, the junction kept 5 bases outside the gene matches. CDR3 nucleotides: TGCGCCAGCAGCGCCGGACTAGCGGCAAACACCGGGGAGCTGTTTTTT. Its translation is CASSAGLAANTGELFF. Together with reference TRBV5-1 and TRBJ2-2, the CDR3 gives the full variable domain: KAGVTQTPRYLIKTRGQQVTLSCSPISGHRSVSWYQQTPGQGLQFLFEYFSETQRNKGNFPGRFSGRQFSNSRSEMNVSTLELGDSALYLCASSAGLAANTGELFFGEGSRLTVL.

The chain links TRBV7-9 to TRBJ1-4; D might be TRBD1 (5 bases). The CDR3 is made up of 15 amino acids. V was cut by 3 bases and J by 5 bases, with 13 bases left in between. Germline V gives CDR1 SEHNR, CDR2 FQNEAQ (reference sequence). The CDR3 DNA reads TGTGCCAGCAGCTTTGGAGACAGCCCAAATGAAAAACTGTTTTTT. Its protein is CASSFGDSPNEKLFF.

This rearrangement joins TRBV28 to TRBJ2-7; D might be TRBD2 (5 bases). Germline CDR1 and CDR2: MDHEN and SYDVKM. Trimming removed 10 bases from V and 2 bases from J, with 6 bases in between. The CDR3 has 10 residues. The CDR3 DNA reads as TGTGCCACCGGGGCCTACGAGCAGTACTTC. Its protein product is CATGAYEQYF.

V is TRBV18 and J is TRBJ2-5, with D perhaps assigned TRBD1 or TRBD2 (5 bases each). CDR1 is KGHSH and CDR2 is LQKENI in the germline V gene. The CDR3 is 14 amino acids. The V end was cut by 6 bases, the J end by 2 bases, with 13 bases between. CDR3 sequence reads: CASSLGRLQETQYF. DNA of the CDR3: TGTGCCAGCTCTCTGGGACGGTTGCAAGAGACCCAGTACTTC.

The chain employs TRBV3-1 (or the pseudogene TRBV3-2) and TRBJ2-7, with D possibly matching TRBD1 (6 bases). The CDR3 covers 13 residues. Trimming removed 4 bases from V and 1 base from J, with 8 bases in between. Germline-derived CDR1 and CDR2 are LGHDT and YNNKEL (reference sequence). The CDR3 is CASSLGTSYEQYF. Here the CDR3 DNA reads TGTGCCAGCAGCCTCGGGACATCCTACGAGCAGTACTTC.

The rearrangement joins TRBV6-1 to TRBJ2-1; the D is unclear. Trimming cost V 5 bases and J 4 bases, with 15 bases left between them. From germline, CDR1 is MNHNS and CDR2 SASEGT. This CDR3 contains 15 residues. CDR3 DNA: TGTGCCAGCAGTCCGACCCGGAGCGATTACAATGAGCAGTTCTTC. The encoded protein is CASSPTRSDYNEQFF.

The rearrangement uses TRBV19 and TRBJ2-7; 7 positions agree with TRBD1. This CDR3 has 16 residues. Germline values: CDR1 LNHDA, CDR2 SQIVND (reference sequence). Trimming at V came to 4 bases and at J to 1 base, leaving 10 bases not matched to a gene. CDR3 DNA: TGTGCCAGTAGTACCGGCCGGGACAGCTTATCCTACGAGCAGTACTTC. Translation: CASSTGRDSLSYEQYF.

This rearrangement joins TRBV5-4 to TRBJ1-2; D possibly corresponds to TRBD1 (5 bases). This CDR3 spans 14 amino acids. The ends were cut back, 0 bases at V and 4 bases at J, with 10 bases in the middle. Germline CDR1 reads SGHNT; CDR2 reads YYREEE (reference sequence). DNA of the CDR3: TGTGCCAGCAGCTTGGTAGGGGATACCTATGGCTACACCTTC. This gives the protein CASSLVGDTYGYTF.

The CDR3 region has the DNA TGTGCCAGCTCACCGCGGACAGGCAATGAGCAGTTCTTC. It is translated as CASSPRTGNEQFF. V gene TRBV18 combines with J gene TRBJ2-1; TRBD1 matches 7 bases. The germline V gene encodes CDR1 KGHSH and CDR2 LQKENI. V dropped 3 bases and J dropped 6; count of bases not matched to a gene: 2. This CDR3 has 13 residues.

This clone turned up a few times. This chain uses TRBV3-1 (or the pseudogene TRBV3-2) with TRBJ2-1; TRBD2 aligns across 9 bases. This CDR3 spans 14 amino acids. Trimming took 4 bases from V and 12 from J; bases not matched to a gene: 10. Looked up from germline, CDR1 is LGHDT and CDR2 is YNNKEL (reference sequence). The CDR3 nucleotides read TGTGCCAGCAGCCCGCCCCATAGCGGGAGCGTGCAGTTCTTC. Encoded protein: CASSPPHSGSVQFF.